Following are 25 T cell receptor beta chains from one sample sequenced in a study of blood T cell repertoires in COVID-19. Assay used: immunoSEQ multiplex PCR; TCRdb lists only in-frame clones, some missing. This sample has 130,000 to 150,000 clones, with about 85% found just once. What was sequenced was peripheral blood. The receptors stem from a human donor in a cohort sampled during active COVID-19.

This chain links TRBV9 with TRBJ2-7; 10 nucleotides agree with TRBD1. After removal of 3 bases from V and 6 bases from J, the junction contained 3 bases not matched to a gene. The germline gives CDR1 SGDLS, CDR2 YYNGEE. The CDR3 is 13 residues long. The CDR3 DNA reads as TGTGCCAGCAGCGGGGGGGACAGGGGCGAGCAGTACTTC. It specifies CASSGGDRGEQYF. Full variable domain (rest looked up from reference TRBV9 and TRBJ2-7): DSGVTQTPKHLITATGQRVTLRCSPRSGDLSVYWYQQSLDQGLQFLIQYYNGEERAKGNILERFSAQQFPDLHSELNLSSLELGDSALYFCASSGGDRGEQYFGPGTRLTVT.

The rearrangement uses TRBV7-3 and TRBJ2-1, with TRBD1 as a possible D gene (6 bases). The CDR3 spans 15 residues. The germline V gene has CDR1 SGHTA and CDR2 FQGTGA. V lost 5 bases, J lost 2 bases, and 13 bases lay in between. CDR3 DNA sequence: TGTGCCAGCAGCCTAGAGGGACAAACCTACAATGAGCAGTTCTTC. Translation gives CASSLEGQTYNEQFF.

This clone has only one observation. V usage is TRBV5-4 and J usage is TRBJ1-6, with D maybe TRBD1 (6 bases). V was trimmed by 1 base and J by 7 bases, leaving 9 bases between them. The CDR3 loop spans 14 amino acids. Per the germline V gene, CDR1 is SGHNT and CDR2 is YYREEE (reference sequence). CDR3 sequence (DNA): TGTGCCAGCAGCTTGCAGGGGTGGAATTCACCCCTCCACTTT. This codes for CASSLQGWNSPLHF.

The chain carries TRBV15 and TRBJ2-3; 9 positions agree with TRBD1. The CDR3 loop spans 17 amino acids. Trimming took 1 base from V and 6 from J; bases not matched to a gene: 11. The germline gives CDR1 LNHNV, CDR2 YYDKDF (reference sequence). CDR3 in DNA: TGTGCCACCAGCAGAGGGCCGGGACAGGGAGTTAAGGATACGCAGTATTTT. Translating gives CATSRGPGQGVKDTQYF.

The chain is built from TRBV30 and TRBJ1-2; 9 bases align to TRBD1. CDR3 size: 12 residues. With 5 bases clipped from V and 6 bases from J, the junction kept 4 bases outside the gene matches. In germline, CDR1 is GTSNPN, CDR2 SVGIG (reference sequence). The CDR3 region has the DNA TGTGCCTGGGCCGACAGGGGGAATGGCTACACCTTC. Its translation is CAWADRGNGYTF.

The V call is TRBV7-3, the J call TRBJ1-2, with 9 positions matching TRBD1. This CDR3 region has 18 residues. CDR1 is SGHTA, CDR2 FQGTGA, per germline. J lost 3 bases, V lost 5 bases, and 16 bases had no gene match. CDR3 loop: CASSPEHLVQGAYYGYTF. CDR3 coding DNA: TGTGCCAGCAGCCCGGAACATCTTGTACAGGGGGCTTACTATGGCTACACCTTC. The entire variable domain, with the rest obtained from reference TRBV7-3 and TRBJ1-2, is as follows: GAGVSQTPSNKVTEKGKYVELRCDPISGHTALYWYRQSLGQGPEFLIYFQGTGAADDSGLPNDRFFAVRPEGSVSTLKIQRTERGDSAVYLCASSPEHLVQGAYYGYTFGSGTRLTVV.

V usage is TRBV7-2 and J usage is TRBJ2-2; the D is unclear. CDR3 size: 16 residues. V shed 2 bases and J shed 1 base, with 11 bases lying between them. Germline V gene sequence: CDR1 SGHTA, CDR2 FQGNSA. CDR3 DNA sequence: TGTGCCAGCAGCTTACCTGCCGGTGGGAACACCGGGGAGCTGTTTTTT. Amino acids: CASSLPAGGNTGELFF.

The V call is TRBV19, the J call TRBJ1-4, with a tentative D call TRBD1 (6 bases). Germline V gene data show CDR1 as LNHDA and CDR2 as SQIVND (reference sequence). This CDR3 contains 14 residues. V was clipped by 6 bases and J by 8 bases, with 16 bases between them. CDR3 residues: CASSTPQGWEKLFF. CDR3 nucleotides: TGTGCCAGTAGCACCCCCCAGGGGTGGGAAAAACTGTTTTTT. The complete variable domain, with remaining parts taken from reference TRBV19 and TRBJ1-4, reads DGGITQSPKYLFRKEGQNVTLSCEQNLNHDAMYWYRQDPGQGLRLIYYSQIVNDFQKGDIAEGYSVSREKKESFPLTVTSAQKNPTAFYLCASSTPQGWEKLFFGSGTQLSVL.

The rearrangement joins TRBV27 to TRBJ1-2; 8 nucleotides agree with TRBD1. CDR1 is MNHEY and CDR2 is SMNVEV in the germline V gene (reference sequence). The CDR3 runs to 16 residues. V was pared by 5 bases and J by 8 bases, with 16 bases of the junction left unmatched. CDR3 coding DNA: TGTGCCAGCAGTCCCCGGGGGACAGGAACCCCTTTAGGCTACACCTTC. It specifies CASSPRGTGTPLGYTF.

The V and J genes are TRBV7-2 and TRBJ2-3; TRBD2 matches 10 bases. The V and J ends lost 1 base and 2 bases, in that order; junction bases with no gene match: 3. CDR3 length equals 16 residues. Germline V gives CDR1 SGHTA, CDR2 FQGNSA. CDR3 nucleotide sequence: TGTGCCAGCAGCTTAGGTCTAGCGGGGGCCACAGATACGCAGTATTTT. Encoded protein: CASSLGLAGATDTQYF. Supplemented by reference TRBV7-2 and TRBJ2-3, the full variable domain reads GAGVSQSPSNKVTEKGKDVELRCDPISGHTALYWYRQSLGQGLEFLIYFQGNSAPDKSGLPSDRFSAERTGGSVSTLTIQRTQQEDSAVYLCASSLGLAGATDTQYFGPGTRLTVL.

J is TRBJ2-5 and V is TRBV5-1, with 9 bases aligning to TRBD1. This CDR3 has 13 amino acids. The V gene end was trimmed by 6 bases and the J gene end by 5 bases; junction bases not matched to a gene: 5. Germline-derived CDR1 and CDR2 are SGHRS and YFSETQ. The CDR3 region is CASTLGQGETQYF. CDR3 bases: TGCGCCAGCACCCTCGGACAGGGGGAGACCCAGTACTTC.

The chain couples TRBV4-3 to TRBJ1-1; D is unresolved. V was clipped by 0 bases and J by 4 bases, with 15 bases between them. CDR3 length equals 16 residues. Germline CDR1 LGHNA, CDR2 YSLEER. The CDR3 is CASSQDLQARGTEAFF. The CDR3 coding sequence is TGCGCCAGCAGCCAAGATCTGCAGGCGCGGGGCACTGAAGCTTTCTTT.

The rearrangement uses TRBV28 and TRBJ2-2; 7 bases are shared with TRBD2. Germline trimming cut 3 bases from V and 3 bases from J; bases unmatched to any gene: 4. The CDR3 length is 15 residues. Per germline, CDR1 MDHEN and CDR2 SYDVKM. The CDR3 DNA is TGTGCCAGCAGTTTTGGCGGGGGATACACCGGGGAGCTGTTTTTT. Amino acid sequence: CASSFGGGYTGELFF.

The rearrangement links TRBV7-2 to TRBJ1-3, with a weak D call TRBD1 (5 bases). This CDR3 is 16 amino acids long. Germline CDR1 SGHTA, CDR2 FQGNSA. Trimming took off 3 bases at V and 0 bases at J, with 12 bases between the two ends. The DNA of the CDR3 is TGTGCCAGCAGCTTCGGGGGACTGAGCTCTGGAAACACCATATATTTT. This translates into CASSFGGLSSGNTIYF. Using reference TRBV7-2 and TRBJ1-3 for the parts outside the CDR3, the full variable domain is GAGVSQSPSNKVTEKGKDVELRCDPISGHTALYWYRQSLGQGLEFLIYFQGNSAPDKSGLPSDRFSAERTGGSVSTLTIQRTQQEDSAVYLCASSFGGLSSGNTIYFGEGSWLTVV.

This sequence joins TRBV5-4 and TRBJ2-5, with TRBD2 identical over 12 bases. The CDR3 totals 16 residues. Trimming cost V 5 bases and J 2 bases; bases outside gene matches: 7. Germline V gene sequence: CDR1 SGHNT, CDR2 YYREEE (reference sequence). Here the CDR3 reads CASSLASGGVQETQYF. CDR3 coding DNA: TGTGCCAGCAGTCTGGCTAGCGGGGGGGTACAAGAGACCCAGTACTTC. Complete variable domain (other parts from reference TRBV5-4 and TRBJ2-5): ETGVTQSPTHLIKTRGQQVTLRCSSQSGHNTVSWYQQALGQGPQFIFQYYREEENGRGNFPPRFSGLQFPNYSSELNVNALELDDSALYLCASSLASGGVQETQYFGPGTRLLVL.

This clone appeared many times. The V gene is TRBV6-2 or TRBV6-3, the J gene TRBJ2-7; tentatively, D is TRBD1 (6 bases). The CDR3 length is 15 residues. Trimming removed 2 bases at V and 7 bases at J, with 18 bases between. The V gene's germline CDR1 is MNHEY and CDR2 SVGEGT. The CDR3 DNA is TGTGCCAGCAGTTACCTCGGACAGACCCTTGGTGAGCAGTACTTC. Residues: CASSYLGQTLGEQYF.

V gene TRBV30 combines with J gene TRBJ1-5; 8 nucleotides agree with TRBD1. J gave up 4 bases and V 3 bases, and 8 bases lay outside the gene matches. This CDR3 is 15 amino acids long. Germline CDR1 reads GTSNPN; CDR2 reads SVGIG (reference sequence). CDR3 nucleotide sequence: TGTGCCTGGAGGGCCGGACAGGGATGGAATCAGCCCCAGCATTTT. Amino acid sequence: CAWRAGQGWNQPQHF.

In the case of this clone: One junction end does not reproduce the germline sequence, and a read error may be involved. V and J are TRBV7-7 and TRBJ2-3; D gene ambiguous. The CDR3 sequence is 16 residues long. The germline CDR1 and CDR2 sequences are SSHAT and FNYEAQ (reference sequence). CDR3 sequence: CASSLGVRSSTDTQYF. Here the CDR3 DNA reads TGTGCTAGCAGCTTAGGTGTCAGGTCTAGCACAGATACGCAGTATTTT.

This rearrangement joins TRBV7-9 to TRBJ1-6, with unresolved D. The V gene lost 2 bases and the J gene lost 3 bases, with 5 bases spanning the gap. CDR3 size: 14 residues. CDR1 SEHNR and CDR2 FQNEAQ come from the germline V gene (reference sequence). CDR3 sequence: CASSLTGYNSPLHF. CDR3 sequence (DNA): TGTGCCAGCAGCTTAACGGGCTATAATTCACCCCTCCACTTT.

This clone has just one count. The chain employs TRBV14 and TRBJ2-7, with 9 nucleotides matching TRBD2. Germline CDR1 SGHDN, CDR2 FVKESK. J lost 1 base, V lost 2 bases, and 3 bases had no gene match. This CDR3 region has 15 residues. This chain's CDR3 is CASSQTSGRSYEQYF. The DNA for the CDR3 is TGTGCCAGCAGCCAAACTAGCGGGCGTTCCTACGAGCAGTACTTC.

CDR3 nucleotide sequence: TGTGCCAGCAGTCCGCGGTACCAAACCGGGGAGCTGTTTTTT. Its translation is CASSPRYQTGELFF. V gene TRBV5-5 combines with J gene TRBJ2-2, with D unresolved. V lost 5 bases to trimming and J lost 5 bases, with 13 bases between them. Germline V gene sequence: CDR1 SGHKS, CDR2 YYEKEE (reference sequence). The CDR3 is 14 amino acids.

The chain carries TRBV7-9 and TRBJ2-1; weak D call: TRBD1 (6 bases). The CDR3 loop spans 17 amino acids. V was shortened by 5 bases and J by 3 bases, with 20 bases between the two germline ends. Germline values: CDR1 SEHNR, CDR2 FQNEAQ (reference sequence). This chain's CDR3 is CASSPSGGRDIYNEQFF. The CDR3 region has the DNA TGTGCCAGCAGCCCCTCCGGTGGTAGGGACATCTACAATGAGCAGTTCTTC. Looking up the rest from reference TRBV7-9 and TRBJ2-1 gives the full variable domain: DTGVSQNPRHKITKRGQNVTFRCDPISEHNRLYWYRQTLGQGPEFLTYFQNEAQLEKSRLLSDRFSAERPKGSFSTLEIQRTEQGDSAMYLCASSPSGGRDIYNEQFFGPGTRLTVL.

The chain links TRBV2 to TRBJ2-7, with 7 bases aligning to TRBD2. Unmatched junction bases numbered 8, after V lost 6 bases and J lost 9 bases. CDR3 size: 12 residues. Germline-derived CDR1 and CDR2 are SNHLY and FYNNEI. CDR3 in amino acids: CASRPDGGSQYF. The CDR3 region has the DNA TGTGCCAGCAGACCAGACGGGGGGTCGCAGTACTTC.

CDR3 region: CASSPKDRAQAFF. The CDR3, as DNA: TGTGCCAGCAGCCCAAAGGACAGGGCCCAAGCTTTCTTT. V is TRBV5-6 and J is TRBJ1-1; TRBD1 matches 8 bases. Germline V gene sequence: CDR1 SGHDT, CDR2 YYEEEE. The CDR3 spans 13 residues. V dropped 4 bases and J dropped 9; count of bases not matched to a gene: 8.

The chain carries TRBV23-1 and TRBJ1-4, with 7 positions matching TRBD1. TRBV23-1 is assigned to the ORF class and has an uncertain function. Losses at the gene ends were 1 base for V and 3 bases for J; bases not matched to a gene: 8. The CDR3 is made up of 17 amino acids. The CDR3 bases are TGCGCCAGCAGTCAATGCCGCCCGGACAGGTCTAATGAAAAACTGTTTTTT. This sequence encodes CASSQCRPDRSNEKLFF.